This T cell receptor (beta chain) was sequenced in a study of T cell responses to AZD1222 COVID-19 vaccine. Germline V gene sequence: CDR1 LGHNA, CDR2 YSLEER. The CDR3 covers 17 residues. Germline trimming cut 1 base from V and 5 bases from J; bases unmatched to any gene: 11. Assay: immunoSEQ multiplex PCR; the TCRdb copy retains only in-frame clones and omits some. This table has some 92,000 clones, 88% appearing once. Notes on this clone: Antigen unknown.

Broader study findings: Targets within unmutated variant regions were reportedly found for nearly half of spike-specific TCRs.

The V call is TRBV4-3, the J call TRBJ2-1; 7 bases are shared with TRBD1. The clonotype originates from an adult in good health. The source material was peripheral blood, sampled on day 0 of AZD1222 vaccination. CDR3 in DNA: TGCGCCAGCAGCCAAGGAAGTACCGGGACAGCTCACAATGAGCAGTTCTTC. Encoded protein: CASSQGSTGTAHNEQFF.